The clone carrying this TCR beta chain occurred once. This entry comes from a study of blood T cell repertoires in COVID-19. The J segment lost 11 bases and the V segment lost 4 bases, leaving 9 bases of the junction unmatched. CDR1 and CDR2 from the germline V gene are LGHDT and YNNKEL (reference sequence). The CDR3 runs 15 residues. The table came from immunoSEQ multiplex PCR; TCRdb's copy has only in-frame clones and leaves some out. The sample contains more than 50,000 clones, over 80% of which appear only once. The source of this sequence is a woman between 55 and 75 years old with acute or convalescent COVID-19. The J gene is TRBJ2-1, the V gene TRBV3-1 (or the pseudogene TRBV3-2); 12 bases align to TRBD2. The source material was peripheral blood. CDR3 residues: CASSPAASGRAQQFF. In DNA form, the CDR3 reads TGTGCCAGCAGCCCCGCGGCTAGCGGGAGGGCCCAGCAGTTCTTC.